These 18 T cell receptor beta chains share one sample of origin, sequenced in a study of OX40 agonist ivuxolimab in advanced cancers. Only in-frame clones appear in the TCRdb table, and some are missing; sequencing was by immunoSEQ multiplex PCR. The table lists more than 70,000 clones, about 89% of them singletons, with around 1.5% in the top ten. The specimen was CD4+ or CD8+ T cells sorted from blood, collected in a trial of the OX40 agonist ivuxolimab. Receptor source: an adult with an advanced solid tumor such as melanoma, head and neck, liver or kidney cancer.

The CDR3: CASSSTGTSGNSYNEQFF. The CDR3 DNA reads TGTGCCAGCAGCTCTACCGGGACTAGCGGGAACTCCTACAATGAGCAGTTCTTC. The chain couples TRBV7-9 to TRBJ2-1, with TRBD2 matching 13 bases. The germline V gene encodes CDR1 SEHNR and CDR2 FQNEAQ (reference sequence). V was pared by 4 bases and J by 0 bases, with 6 bases of the junction left unmatched. There are 18 residues in the CDR3.

This clone was seen a single time. The chain couples TRBV4-1 to TRBJ1-1; TRBD1 might be the D (5 bases). Germline V lookup: CDR1 MGHRA, CDR2 YSYEKL. V was pared by 2 bases and J by 1 base, with 8 bases between. The CDR3 length is 14 residues. The CDR3 loop is CASSQLDRNTEAFF. The CDR3, as DNA: TGCGCCAGCAGCCAACTCGACAGGAACACTGAAGCTTTCTTT.

This sequence joins TRBV25-1 and TRBJ2-3; D ambiguous. Trimming cost V 1 base and J 6 bases, with 14 bases left between them. The CDR3 is 15 amino acids. CDR1 and CDR2 (germline): MGHDK, SYGVNS. The CDR3 region has the DNA TGTGCCAGCAGTGAATCTAGTTCGTGGCCGGATACGCAGTATTTT. Its protein product is CASSESSSWPDTQYF. The whole variable domain, remainder taken from reference TRBV25-1 and TRBJ2-3, is EADIYQTPRYLVIGTGKKITLECSQTMGHDKMYWYQQDPGMELHLIHYSYGVNSTEKGDLSSESTVSRIRTEHFPLTLESARPSHTSQYLCASSESSSWPDTQYFGPGTRLTVL.

The J gene is TRBJ2-7, the V gene TRBV10-3; D is unresolved. From germline, CDR1 is ENHRY and CDR2 SYGVKD. The CDR3 is 14 amino acids. Trimming left V 4 bases short and J 2 bases short, with 12 bases between. This CDR3 reads CAISADGGPYEQYF. The DNA for the CDR3 is TGTGCCATCAGTGCAGATGGCGGTCCCTACGAGCAGTACTTC.

V usage is TRBV4-1 and J usage is TRBJ2-1, with 13 bases that match TRBD2. The V segment lost 3 bases and the J segment 6 bases; nucleotides outside the gene matches: 5. The CDR3 has 16 amino acids. Germline V CDR1 and CDR2: MGHRA, YSYEKL. The CDR3 DNA reads as TGCGCCAGCAGCCAGGGACTAGCGGGAAGGGGCAATGAGCAGTTCTTC. Its protein product is CASSQGLAGRGNEQFF.

This clone has a single count. The chain has TRBV5-1 and TRBJ2-2; D tentatively fits TRBD1 or TRBD2 (6 bases each). Trimming shortened V by 5 bases and J by 0 bases, and 20 bases separated the two germline ends. The germline gives CDR1 SGHRS, CDR2 YFSETQ. The CDR3 is made up of 18 amino acids. The CDR3 DNA reads TGCGCCAGCAGTACTTATCTCGGGGGCTTAACGAACACCGGGGAGCTGTTTTTT. Translated: CASSTYLGGLTNTGELFF.

This chain uses TRBV11-3 with TRBJ2-2; 9 nucleotides agree with TRBD1. The CDR3 runs to 16 residues. The junction had 8 bases not matched to a gene; V was cut back by 4 bases and J by 5 bases. CDR1 is SGHNT and CDR2 is YENEEA in the germline V gene. Here the CDR3 reads CASSSETGGNTGELFF. Here the CDR3 DNA reads TGTGCCAGCAGCTCGGAGACAGGGGGTAATACCGGGGAGCTGTTTTTT.

Here the CDR3 DNA reads TGTGCCAGCAGCCAGGGACGGACAGATACGCAGTATTTT. It yields the protein CASSQGRTDTQYF. The chain combines TRBV7-3 with TRBJ2-3; D might be TRBD1 or TRBD2, each matching 5 bases. This CDR3 has 13 amino acids. Per the germline V gene, CDR1 is SGHTA and CDR2 is FQGTGA. V was clipped by 5 bases and J by 3 bases, with 9 bases between them.

This clone was seen once. The chain recombines TRBV30 with TRBJ1-1; D remains ambiguous. The CDR3 is 14 residues long. CDR1 GTSNPN and CDR2 SVGIG come from the germline V gene (reference sequence). V gave up 2 bases and J gave up 2 bases, with 12 bases separating them. The CDR3, as DNA: TGTGCCTGGAGTCCCCCCGGCGGTAACACTGAAGCTTTCTTT. Translated: CAWSPPGGNTEAFF.

The V call is TRBV18, the J call TRBJ2-1; 13 bases match TRBD2. The germline V gene has CDR1 KGHSH and CDR2 LQKENI. The V gene end was trimmed by 5 bases and the J gene end by 0 bases; junction bases not matched to a gene: 4. CDR3 length: 17 residues. CDR3 sequence reads: CASSARTSGSSYNEQFF. The CDR3 nucleotides are TGTGCCAGCTCAGCTCGGACTAGCGGGAGCTCCTACAATGAGCAGTTCTTC. The whole variable domain, filled in from reference TRBV18 and TRBJ2-1, reads NAGVMQNPRHLVRRRGQEARLRCSPMKGHSHVYWYRQLPEEGLKFMVYLQKENIIDESGMPKERFSAEFPKEGPSILRIQQVVRGDSAAYFCASSARTSGSSYNEQFFGPGTRLTVL.

The gene calls are TRBV18 and TRBJ2-3; 12 bases align to TRBD1. The trim removed 2 bases at V and 4 bases at J, leaving 7 bases unmatched. Germline CDR1 KGHSH, CDR2 LQKENI. CDR3 length equals 17 residues. This CDR3 reads CASSPSSGQGAADTQYF. The CDR3 DNA is TGTGCCAGCTCACCATCGTCGGGACAGGGGGCCGCAGATACGCAGTATTTT.

The chain links TRBV4-1 to TRBJ2-3; 8 bases are a match to TRBD2. The CDR3 covers 15 residues. The germline gives CDR1 MGHRA, CDR2 YSYEKL. V shed 2 bases, J shed 5 bases, and the junction held 6 bases outside the gene matches. As DNA, the CDR3 is TGCGCCAGCAGCCAACAAGCGGGAGTGGGAGATACGCAGTATTTT. It codes for CASSQQAGVGDTQYF.

The J gene is TRBJ1-5, the V gene TRBV11-3; 10 nucleotides agree with TRBD1. Germline V gives CDR1 SGHNT, CDR2 YENEEA. The CDR3 spans 18 residues. V dropped 2 bases and J dropped 1; count of bases not matched to a gene: 8. The CDR3 sequence is CASSLPTGGRKSNQPQHF. The CDR3 DNA reads TGTGCCAGCAGCTTACCGACAGGGGGCCGAAAGAGCAATCAGCCCCAGCATTTT.

This clone is medium-sized. The rearrangement joins TRBV28 to TRBJ1-2, with no clear D. Deletions cut 6 bases from V and 4 bases from J, with 18 bases between. The CDR3 length is 15 residues. CDR1 is MDHEN, CDR2 SYDVKM, per germline. The CDR3 sequence is CASSPGPSRAYGYTF. The DNA of the CDR3 is TGTGCCAGCAGCCCCGGCCCCTCACGGGCCTATGGCTACACCTTC.

This clone appeared a few times. V and J are TRBV5-1 and TRBJ2-3; tentatively, D is TRBD2 (5 bases). V was shortened by 3 bases and J by 0 bases, with 20 bases between the two germline ends. Germline V CDR1 and CDR2: SGHRS, YFSETQ. This CDR3 has 18 amino acids. The CDR3 reads CASSSSVVGGGSTDTQYF. The CDR3 DNA is TGCGCCAGCAGCTCGAGCGTCGTAGGTGGCGGGAGCACAGATACGCAGTATTTT.

The chain carries TRBV5-6 and TRBJ2-7; the D gene could be TRBD1 or TRBD2 (5 bases each). Per the germline V gene, CDR1 is SGHDT and CDR2 is YYEEEE. The CDR3 consists of 15 residues. The V end lost 2 bases, the J end lost 1 base, and 13 bases lay between the germline ends. The CDR3 nucleotides read TGTGCCAGCAGCTTCGTCGGGACGTCGTCCTACGAGCAGTACTTC. Encoded protein: CASSFVGTSSYEQYF.

For the CDR3, the DNA is TGTGCCAGCAGTCGACTAGCGGGATACTACGAGCAGTACTTC. It codes for CASSRLAGYYEQYF. The rearrangement uses TRBV7-2 and TRBJ2-7; 11 positions match TRBD2. This CDR3 is 14 amino acids long. Germline lookup yields CDR1 SGHTA and CDR2 FQGNSA. The ends lost 6 bases at V and 3 bases at J; junction bases unmatched: 4.

The V call is TRBV27, the J call TRBJ2-6, with D unresolved. Trimming took 6 bases from V and 0 from J, leaving 15 bases between them. This CDR3 spans 17 amino acids. CDR1 is MNHEY and CDR2 is SMNVEV in the germline V gene (reference sequence). The CDR3 reads CASSPTHWTSGANVLTF. The CDR3, as DNA: TGTGCCAGCAGCCCCACCCATTGGACCTCTGGGGCCAACGTCCTGACTTTC.